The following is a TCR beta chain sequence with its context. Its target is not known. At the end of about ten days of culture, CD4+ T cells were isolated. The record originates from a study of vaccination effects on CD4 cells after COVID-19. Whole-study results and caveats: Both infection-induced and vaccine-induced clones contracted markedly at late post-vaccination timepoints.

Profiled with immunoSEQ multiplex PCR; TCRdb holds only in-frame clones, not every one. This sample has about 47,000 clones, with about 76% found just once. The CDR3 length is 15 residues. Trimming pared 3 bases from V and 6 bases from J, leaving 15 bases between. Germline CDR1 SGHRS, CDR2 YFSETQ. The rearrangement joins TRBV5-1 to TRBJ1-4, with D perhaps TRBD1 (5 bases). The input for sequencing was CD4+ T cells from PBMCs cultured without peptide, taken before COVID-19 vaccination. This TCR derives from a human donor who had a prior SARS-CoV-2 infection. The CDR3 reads CASSSGAGLDEKLFF. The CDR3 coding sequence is TGCGCCAGCAGCTCTGGGGCAGGGCTGGATGAAAAACTGTTTTTT.